This T cell receptor (beta chain) comes out of a study of blood T cell repertoires in COVID-19. Study-level background: Samples of COVID-19 (acute and convalescent) were obtained from the United States, Italy and Spain. The cDNA or gDNA used as material had been derived from T cells, B-cell-depleted T cells, or PBMCs.

This CDR3 is 18 amino acids long. The germline V and J ends were trimmed by 5 bases and 1 base, with 20 bases remaining between them. Germline CDR1 reads MDHEN; CDR2 reads SYDVKM. The table came from immunoSEQ multiplex PCR; TCRdb's copy has only in-frame clones and leaves some out. The sample lists under 400,000 clones; 88% were seen once. This clone was recorded once. Across about two dozen US areas, participants ranged in age from 18 to 89 years. Material for sequencing was PBMCs or T cells enriched from blood (not recorded which). The chain carries TRBV28 and TRBJ2-2; possible D gene TRBD2, 7 bases. This TCR derives from a woman aged 25-40 years who had been exposed to COVID-19. CDR3 sequence reads: CASSPAGLGQKNTGELFF. CDR3 DNA: TGTGCCAGCAGTCCAGCGGGACTCGGACAGAAGAACACCGGGGAGCTGTTTTTT.